The sequence of this T cell receptor (beta chain) was determined in a study of PD-1 blockade in classical Hodgkin lymphoma. To note about this clone: Its antigen is undetermined.

The V and J ends lost 1 base and 0 bases, in that order; junction bases with no gene match: 6. The CDR3 loop spans 18 amino acids. CDR1 MGHDK and CDR2 SYGVNS come from the germline V gene. General study points: When nivolumab was started under 1 year after ASCT, patients were excluded. Reasons behind the repertoire differences stay unclear, perhaps disease activity or earlier therapy. Newly diagnosed patients were reported to start with lower TCR diversity than healthy donors. By cycle point C4D1, TCR diversity had risen significantly in CD4+ cells (but not CD8+ cells).

Every patient had relapsed following autologous stem cell transplantation, and cohorts differed in brentuximab vedotin exposure. Generated by immunoSEQ multiplex PCR, the TCRdb table keeps only in-frame clones and is missing some. The table shows some 13,000 clones, with around 90% occurring only once. The rearrangement uses TRBV25-1 and TRBJ1-3; 10 positions match TRBD1. The source of this sequence is a human donor with classical Hodgkin lymphoma. The sequenced sample was peripheral blood mononuclear cells (PBMCs), obtained at baseline. CDR3 region: CASSEFRGQGVSGNTIYF. As DNA, the CDR3 is TGTGCCAGCAGTGAATTCCGAGGACAGGGGGTCTCTGGAAACACCATATATTTT.